These 7 T cell receptor beta chains were all obtained from the same sample, sequenced in a study of blood T cells in healthy people across ages. The use of a sample-barcoded 5' primer and a J-beta primer mix characterized a second PCR of 7 to 11 cycles. TCRdb re-called the 5' RACE reads through MiXCR, storing one row per CDR3 protein. The data contain over a million distinct CDR3 sequences, roughly 45% of them singletons. The specimen sequenced was blood. These TCRs come from a woman under 30 in good health.

This clonotype was found a few times. J is TRBJ2-1 and V is TRBV5-5; D not certain. The CDR3 is 13 amino acids. V was pared by 5 bases and J by 5 bases, with 11 bases between. CDR1 SGHKS and CDR2 YYEKEE come from the germline V gene (reference sequence). In nucleotides, the CDR3 is TGTGCCAGCAGTATGCCAGGTGACAATGAGCAGTTCTTC. Encoded protein: CASSMPGDNEQFF.

The chain links TRBV28 to TRBJ2-5; tentatively, D is TRBD1 (5 bases). The better agreement between TRBJ2-7 and the DNA end casts doubt on the J call. This CDR3 spans 13 amino acids. Germline V gene data show CDR1 as MDHEN and CDR2 as SYDVKM. This chain's CDR3 is CASSLGRAAEQYF. The CDR3 nucleotides read TGTGCCAGCAGTTTGGGCAGGGCCGCCGAGCAGTACTTC.

This clonotype was picked up a small number of times. The rearrangement uses TRBV2 and TRBJ2-1; TRBD2 is a possible D gene (5 bases). The better agreement between TRBJ2-7 and the DNA end casts doubt on the J call. The length of the CDR3 is 13 residues. Germline loops: CDR1 SNHLY, CDR2 FYNNEI. CDR3 residues: CASSEEAYNEQYF. The CDR3 bases are TGTGCCAGCAGTGAGGAGGCCTACAATGAGCAGTACTTC.

This chain uses TRBV19 with TRBJ2-1, with 8 bases aligning to TRBD2. J lost 4 bases, V lost 3 bases, and 14 bases had no gene match. This CDR3 region has 18 residues. Germline assignment: CDR1 LNHDA and CDR2 SQIVND (reference sequence). CDR3 sequence reads: CASSIGSGGSWGYNEQFF. The CDR3, as DNA: TGTGCCAGTAGTATCGGGTCGGGAGGGTCGTGGGGGTACAATGAGCAGTTCTTC.

The chain is built from TRBV20-1 and TRBJ2-3, with 9 bases fitting TRBD2. V shed 6 bases, J shed 2 bases, and the junction held 9 bases outside the gene matches. The CDR3 extends over 15 amino acids. Germline loops: CDR1 DFQATT, CDR2 SNEGSKA (reference sequence). The CDR3 reads CSALSSGALTDTQYF. The CDR3 nucleotides are TGCAGTGCGCTTTCTAGCGGGGCTCTCACAGATACGCAGTATTTT.

V is TRBV6-4 and J is TRBJ2-3, with 7 positions matching TRBD2. The V segment lost 0 bases and the J segment 2 bases; nucleotides outside the gene matches: 5. From germline, CDR1 is MRHNA and CDR2 SNTAGT. The CDR3 has 16 amino acids. The CDR3 region has the DNA TGTGCCAGCAGTGACTCACCTAGCGGATTCACAGATACGCAGTATTTT. It is translated as CASSDSPSGFTDTQYF.

This clonotype was detected a few times. The V call is TRBV4-1, the J call TRBJ2-7; D is unclear. The germline CDR1 and CDR2 sequences are MGHRA and YSYEKL. This CDR3 is 13 amino acids long. The V end was cut by 0 bases, the J end by 4 bases, with 7 bases between. CDR3 protein: CASSQENRYEQYF. For the CDR3, the DNA is TGCGCCAGCAGCCAAGAAAATAGGTACGAGCAGTACTTC.